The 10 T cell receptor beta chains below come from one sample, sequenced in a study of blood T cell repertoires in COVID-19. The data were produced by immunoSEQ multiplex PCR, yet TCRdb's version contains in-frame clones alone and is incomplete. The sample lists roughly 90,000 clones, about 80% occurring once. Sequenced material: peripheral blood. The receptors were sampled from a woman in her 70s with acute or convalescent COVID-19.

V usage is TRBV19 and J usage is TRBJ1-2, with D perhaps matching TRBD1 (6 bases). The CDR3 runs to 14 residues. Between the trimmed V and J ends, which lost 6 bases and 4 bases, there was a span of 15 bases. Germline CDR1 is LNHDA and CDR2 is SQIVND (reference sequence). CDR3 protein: CASRESGTLYGYTF. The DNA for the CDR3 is TGTGCCAGTAGAGAATCCGGGACACTCTATGGCTACACCTTC.

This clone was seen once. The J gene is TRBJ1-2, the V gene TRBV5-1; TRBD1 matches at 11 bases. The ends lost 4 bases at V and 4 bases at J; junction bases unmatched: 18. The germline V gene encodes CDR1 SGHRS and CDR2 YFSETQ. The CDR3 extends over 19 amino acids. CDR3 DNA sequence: TGCGCCAGCAGCCGCTCTAGGCTTAACCGGACAGGGGGCTTCTATGGCTACACCTTC. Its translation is CASSRSRLNRTGGFYGYTF.

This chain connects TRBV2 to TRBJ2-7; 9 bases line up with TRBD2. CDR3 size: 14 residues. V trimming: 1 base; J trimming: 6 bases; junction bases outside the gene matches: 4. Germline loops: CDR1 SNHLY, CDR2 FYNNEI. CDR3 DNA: TGTGCCAGCAGTGAAGGCAGCGGGAGGAGCGAGCAGTACTTC. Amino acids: CASSEGSGRSEQYF.

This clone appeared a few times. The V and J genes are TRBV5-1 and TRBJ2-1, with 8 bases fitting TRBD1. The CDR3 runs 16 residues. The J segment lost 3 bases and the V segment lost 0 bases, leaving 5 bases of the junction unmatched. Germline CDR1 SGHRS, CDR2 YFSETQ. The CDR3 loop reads CASSLAITGGYNEQFF. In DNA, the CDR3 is TGCGCCAGCAGCTTGGCGATTACAGGGGGCTACAATGAGCAGTTCTTC.

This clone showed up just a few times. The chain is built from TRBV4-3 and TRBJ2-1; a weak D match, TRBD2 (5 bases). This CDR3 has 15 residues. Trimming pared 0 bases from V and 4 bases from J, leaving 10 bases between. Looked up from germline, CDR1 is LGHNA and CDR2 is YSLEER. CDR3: CASSQDRTSYNEQFF. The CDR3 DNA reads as TGCGCCAGCAGCCAAGATAGGACTTCATACAATGAGCAGTTCTTC.

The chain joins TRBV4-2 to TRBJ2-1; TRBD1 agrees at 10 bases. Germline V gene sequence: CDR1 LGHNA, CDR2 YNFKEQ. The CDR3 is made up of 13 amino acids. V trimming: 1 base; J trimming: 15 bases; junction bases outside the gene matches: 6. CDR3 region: CASSQGTGDRGFF. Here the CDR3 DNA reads TGTGCCAGCAGCCAAGGAACGGGGGACAGGGGGTTCTTC.

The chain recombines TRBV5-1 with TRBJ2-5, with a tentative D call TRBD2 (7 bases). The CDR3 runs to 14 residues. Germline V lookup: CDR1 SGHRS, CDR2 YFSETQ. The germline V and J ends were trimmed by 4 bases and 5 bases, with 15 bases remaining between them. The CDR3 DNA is TGCGCCAGCAGCCAAAATGGGGGGGCGGAGACCCAGTACTTC. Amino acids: CASSQNGGAETQYF. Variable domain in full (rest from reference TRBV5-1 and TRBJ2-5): KAGVTQTPRYLIKTRGQQVTLSCSPISGHRSVSWYQQTPGQGLQFLFEYFSETQRNKGNFPGRFSGRQFSNSRSEMNVSTLELGDSALYLCASSQNGGAETQYFGPGTRLLVL.

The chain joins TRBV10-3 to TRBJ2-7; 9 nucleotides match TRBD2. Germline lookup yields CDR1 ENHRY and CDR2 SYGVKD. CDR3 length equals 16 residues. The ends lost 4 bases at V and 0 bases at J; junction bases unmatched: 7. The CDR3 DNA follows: TGTGCCATCAGTGGACTAGCGGAAACAAGCTCCTACGAGCAGTACTTC. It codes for CAISGLAETSSYEQYF.

The CDR3 DNA reads TGTGCCAGCAGCTACACAGATACGCAGTATTTT. As protein: CASSYTDTQYF. The V gene is TRBV2, the J gene TRBJ2-3; D is unclear. Germline V lookup: CDR1 SNHLY, CDR2 FYNNEI. The germline V and J ends were trimmed by 6 bases and 2 bases, with 3 bases remaining between them. The CDR3 covers 11 residues.

Here the CDR3 reads CASSYESRGSTEAFF. CDR3 DNA sequence: TGTGCCAGCAGTTACGAGTCTCGGGGATCCACTGAAGCTTTCTTT. This chain connects TRBV6-5 to TRBJ1-1; D call uncertain. The CDR3 contains 15 residues. CDR1 is MNHEY and CDR2 is SVGAGI in the germline V gene. Deletions cut 2 bases from V and 4 bases from J, with 14 bases between.